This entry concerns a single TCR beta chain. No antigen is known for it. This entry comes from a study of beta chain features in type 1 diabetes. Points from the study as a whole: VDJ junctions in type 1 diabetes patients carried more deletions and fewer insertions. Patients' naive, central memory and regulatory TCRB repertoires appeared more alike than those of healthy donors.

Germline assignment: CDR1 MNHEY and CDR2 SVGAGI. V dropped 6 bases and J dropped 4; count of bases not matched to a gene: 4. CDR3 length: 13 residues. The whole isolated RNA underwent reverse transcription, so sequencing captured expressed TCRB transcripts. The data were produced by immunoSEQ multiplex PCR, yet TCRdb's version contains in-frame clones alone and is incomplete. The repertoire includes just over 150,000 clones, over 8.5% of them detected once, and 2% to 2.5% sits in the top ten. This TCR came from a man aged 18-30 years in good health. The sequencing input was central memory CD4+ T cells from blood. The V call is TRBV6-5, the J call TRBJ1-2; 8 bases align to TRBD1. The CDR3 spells CASRATGAYGYTF. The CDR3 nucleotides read TGTGCCAGCAGGGCGACAGGGGCCTATGGCTACACCTTC.